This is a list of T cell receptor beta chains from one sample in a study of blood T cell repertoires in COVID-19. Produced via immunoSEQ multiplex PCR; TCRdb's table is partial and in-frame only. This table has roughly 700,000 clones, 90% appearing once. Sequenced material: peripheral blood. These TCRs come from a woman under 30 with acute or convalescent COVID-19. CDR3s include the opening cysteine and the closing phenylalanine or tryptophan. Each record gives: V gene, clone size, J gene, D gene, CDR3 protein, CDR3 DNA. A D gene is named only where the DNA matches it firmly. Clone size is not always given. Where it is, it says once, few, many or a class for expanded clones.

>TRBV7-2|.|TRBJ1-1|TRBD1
CASSPLTGWGTEAFF
TGTGCCAGCAGCCCCCTGACAGGGTGGGGGACTGAAGCTTTCTTT
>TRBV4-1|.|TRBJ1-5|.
CASSQVGQPQHF
TGCGCCAGCAGCCAAGTGGGCCAGCCCCAGCATTTT
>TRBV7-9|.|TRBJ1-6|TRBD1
CASSFWTGANSPLHF
TGTGCCAGCAGCTTCTGGACAGGGGCTAATTCACCCCTCCACTTT
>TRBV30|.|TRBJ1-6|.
CAWSGTRGFNSPLHF
TGTGCCTGGAGTGGGACAAGGGGTTTTAATTCACCCCTCCACTTT
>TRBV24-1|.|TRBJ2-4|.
CATSDGGEIAKNIQYF
TGTGCCACCAGTGACGGAGGGGAGATAGCCAAAAACATTCAGTACTTC
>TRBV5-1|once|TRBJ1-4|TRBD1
CASTGQGPYEKLFF
TGCGCCAGCACGGGACAGGGGCCATATGAAAAACTGTTTTTT
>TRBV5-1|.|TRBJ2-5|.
CASSTWLQETQYF
TGCGCCAGCAGTACGTGGCTCCAAGAGACCCAGTACTTC
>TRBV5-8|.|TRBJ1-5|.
CASSLGGRGQNQPQHF
TGTGCCAGCAGCTTGGGGGGGAGGGGCCAAAATCAGCCCCAGCATTTT
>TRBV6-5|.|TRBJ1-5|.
CASSRPQRRDQPQHF
TGTGCCAGCAGTCGGCCCCAGAGGAGGGATCAGCCCCAGCATTTT
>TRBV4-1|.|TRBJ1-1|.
CASSLTQGATEAFF
TGCGCCAGCAGCCTAACTCAGGGTGCTACTGAAGCTTTCTTT
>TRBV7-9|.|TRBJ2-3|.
CASSATGIRTDTQYF
TGTGCCAGCAGCGCCACAGGGATAAGGACAGATACGCAGTATTTT
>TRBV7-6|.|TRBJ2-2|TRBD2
CASSFGGEGTGELFF
TGTGCCAGCAGCTTCGGGGGGGAGGGCACCGGGGAGCTGTTTTTT
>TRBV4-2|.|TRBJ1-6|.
CASSQGGENSPLHF
TGTGCCAGCAGCCAAGGGGGGGAGAATTCACCCCTCCACTTT
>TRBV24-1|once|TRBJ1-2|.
CATSPGYGYTF
TGTGCCACCAGTCCCGGTTATGGCTACACCTTC
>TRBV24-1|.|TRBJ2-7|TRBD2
CATSDSASGVYEQYF
TGTGCCACCAGTGACAGCGCTAGCGGGGTCTACGAGCAGTACTTC
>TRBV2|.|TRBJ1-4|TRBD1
CASSEGNFRGEKLFF
TGTGCCAGCAGTGAAGGAAACTTCAGGGGGGAAAAACTGTTTTTT
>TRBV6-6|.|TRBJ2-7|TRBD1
CASSDRGDRQYEQYF
TGTGCCAGCAGCGACCGAGGGGACAGGCAGTACGAGCAGTACTTC
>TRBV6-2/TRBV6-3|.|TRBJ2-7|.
CASSYSEGQGPVEQYF
TGTGCCAGCAGTTACTCGGAAGGTCAGGGGCCGGTCGAGCAGTACTTC
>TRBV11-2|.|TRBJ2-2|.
CASSLVRIGGGSGTGELFF
TGTGCCAGCAGCTTAGTGAGGATAGGTGGGGGCTCTGGCACCGGGGAGCTGTTTTTT
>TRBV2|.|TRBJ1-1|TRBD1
CASRRSDRERTEAFF
TGTGCCAGCAGGAGAAGCGACAGGGAGAGGACTGAAGCTTTCTTT
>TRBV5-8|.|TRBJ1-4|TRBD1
CASQRGQGSTNEKLFF
TGTGCCAGCCAACGGGGACAGGGGTCAACTAATGAAAAACTGTTTTTT
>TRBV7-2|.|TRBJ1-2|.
CASSFEGGNYGYTF
TGTGCCAGCAGCTTCGAAGGGGGAAACTATGGCTACACCTTC
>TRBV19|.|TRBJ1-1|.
CASSISVNTEAFF
TGTGCCAGTAGTATTTCGGTGAACACTGAAGCTTTCTTT
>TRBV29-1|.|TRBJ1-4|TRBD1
CSARTGTGTEKLFF
TGCAGCGCAAGAACCGGGACAGGCACGGAAAAACTGTTTTTT
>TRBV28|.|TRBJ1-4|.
CASSFGGPLTGTNEKLFF
TGTGCCAGCAGTTTCGGGGGGCCCCTAACCGGAACTAATGAAAAACTGTTTTTT
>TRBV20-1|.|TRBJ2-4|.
CSASFSVAKNIQYF
TGCAGTGCTAGTTTTTCAGTCGCCAAAAACATTCAGTACTTC
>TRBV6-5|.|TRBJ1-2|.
CASSYSGGFEGYTF
TGTGCCAGCAGTTACTCGGGAGGGTTTGAGGGCTACACCTTC
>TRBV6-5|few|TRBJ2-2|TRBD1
CASLPQGANTGELFF
TGTGCCAGCCTCCCACAGGGGGCGAACACCGGGGAGCTGTTTTTT
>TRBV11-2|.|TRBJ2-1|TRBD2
CASSLPAGPHNEQFF
TGTGCCAGCAGCTTGCCAGCGGGGCCCCACAATGAGCAGTTCTTC
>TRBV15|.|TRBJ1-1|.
CATSRARSEAFF
TGTGCCACCAGCAGAGCCCGGTCTGAAGCTTTCTTT
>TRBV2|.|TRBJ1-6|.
CAGSGWTNSPLHF
TGTGCTGGAAGCGGGTGGACCAATTCACCCCTCCACTTT
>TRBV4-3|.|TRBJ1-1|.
CASSPTHRMWTEAFF
TGCGCCAGCAGCCCGACCCACAGGATGTGGACTGAAGCTTTCTTT
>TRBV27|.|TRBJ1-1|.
CASSLWGVTLIKPDEAFF
TGTGCCAGCAGTTTATGGGGGGTGACGCTTATTAAGCCCGATGAAGCTTTCTTT
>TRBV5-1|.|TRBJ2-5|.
CASNKGGAYETQYF
TGCGCCAGCAATAAAGGGGGGGCTTATGAGACCCAGTACTTC
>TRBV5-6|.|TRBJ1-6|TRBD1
CASEQGDYNSPLHF
TGTGCCAGCGAACAGGGGGACTATAATTCACCCCTCCACTTT
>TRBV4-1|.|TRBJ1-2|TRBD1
CASSQFRYHRGSYGYTF
TGCGCCAGCAGCCAATTCCGATACCACAGGGGGAGCTATGGCTACACCTTC
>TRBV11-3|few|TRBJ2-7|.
CASSPGQAGEQYF
TGTGCCAGCAGCCCAGGTCAGGCAGGCGAGCAGTACTTC
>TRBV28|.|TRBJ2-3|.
CASSSLGGGKRTDTQYF
TGTGCCAGCAGCTCCCTAGGGGGAGGGAAACGCACAGATACGCAGTATTTT
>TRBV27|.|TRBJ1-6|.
CASSPGARVVAPLHF
TGTGCCAGCAGCCCAGGGGCACGGGTCGTCGCACCCCTCCACTTT
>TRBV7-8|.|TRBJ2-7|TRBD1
CASSLEAQGASYEQYF
TGTGCCAGCAGCTTAGAGGCACAGGGGGCCTCCTACGAGCAGTACTTC
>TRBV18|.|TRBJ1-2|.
CASSPPQGSYGYTF
TGTGCCAGCTCACCACCGCAGGGGTCCTATGGCTACACCTTC
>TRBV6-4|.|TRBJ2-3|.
CASSSGTGDPLGTDTQYF
TGTGCCAGCAGTAGCGGGACAGGCGATCCTCTAGGCACAGATACGCAGTATTTT
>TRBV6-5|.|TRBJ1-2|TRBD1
CASSRDSPGGYTF
TGTGCCAGCAGTAGGGACAGTCCTGGTGGCTACACCTTC
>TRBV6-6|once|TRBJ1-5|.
CASSYSWANQPQHF
TGTGCCAGCAGTTACTCCTGGGCTAATCAGCCCCAGCATTTT
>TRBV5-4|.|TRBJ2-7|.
CASGRASSYEQYF
TGTGCCAGCGGCAGGGCGAGCTCCTACGAGCAGTACTTC
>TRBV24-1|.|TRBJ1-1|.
CATSDPGANTEAFF
TGTGCCACCAGTGATCCGGGAGCCAACACTGAAGCTTTCTTT
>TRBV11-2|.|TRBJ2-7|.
CASSLASSYEQYF
TGTGCCAGCAGCTTAGCTTCTTCCTACGAGCAGTACTTC